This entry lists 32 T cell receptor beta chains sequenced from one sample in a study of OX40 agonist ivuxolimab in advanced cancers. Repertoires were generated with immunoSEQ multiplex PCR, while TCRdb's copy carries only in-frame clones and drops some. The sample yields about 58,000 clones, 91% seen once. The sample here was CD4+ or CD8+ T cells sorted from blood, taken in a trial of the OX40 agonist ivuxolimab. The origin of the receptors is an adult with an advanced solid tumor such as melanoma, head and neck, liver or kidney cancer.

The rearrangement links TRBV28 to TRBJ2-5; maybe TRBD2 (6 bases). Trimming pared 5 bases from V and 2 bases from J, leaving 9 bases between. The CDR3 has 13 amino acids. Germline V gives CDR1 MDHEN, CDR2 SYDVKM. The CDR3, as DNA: TGTGCCAGCAGTCAGGGACTGCAAGAGACCCAGTACTTC. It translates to CASSQGLQETQYF.

Here the CDR3 DNA reads TGTGCCAGCAGCCCGGGGGGCTATGGCTACACCTTC. This sequence encodes CASSPGGYGYTF. This chain links TRBV5-6 with TRBJ1-2, with TRBD1 as a possible D gene (5 bases). CDR1 and CDR2 from the germline V gene are SGHDT and YYEEEE. The germline V and J ends were trimmed by 4 bases and 4 bases, with 8 bases remaining between them. This CDR3 is built from 12 residues.

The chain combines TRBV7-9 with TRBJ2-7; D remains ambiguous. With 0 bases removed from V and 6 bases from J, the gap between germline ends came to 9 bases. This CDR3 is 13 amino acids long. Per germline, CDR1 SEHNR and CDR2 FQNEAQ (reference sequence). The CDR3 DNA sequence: TGTGCCAGCAGCTTAGCTTATTCCGGCGAGCAGTACTTC. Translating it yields CASSLAYSGEQYF. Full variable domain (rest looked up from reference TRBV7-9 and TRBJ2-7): DTGVSQNPRHKITKRGQNVTFRCDPISEHNRLYWYRQTLGQGPEFLTYFQNEAQLEKSRLLSDRFSAERPKGSFSTLEIQRTEQGDSAMYLCASSLAYSGEQYFGPGTRLTVT.

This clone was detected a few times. For the CDR3, the DNA is TGTGCCAGCAGCTTAGGGGCCCAAGAAGCTTTCTTT. This codes for CASSLGAQEAFF. V is TRBV11-2 and J is TRBJ1-1; D unresolved. CDR3 size: 12 residues. V was shortened by 1 base and J by 8 bases, with 8 bases between the two germline ends. Germline V gene sequence: CDR1 SGHAT, CDR2 FQNNGV.

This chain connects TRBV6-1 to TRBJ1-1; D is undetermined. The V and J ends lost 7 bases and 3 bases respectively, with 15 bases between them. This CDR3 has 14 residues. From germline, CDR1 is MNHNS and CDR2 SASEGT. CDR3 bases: TGTGCCAGCACCCTGGCTCCCATCGACACTGAAGCTTTCTTT. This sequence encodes CASTLAPIDTEAFF.

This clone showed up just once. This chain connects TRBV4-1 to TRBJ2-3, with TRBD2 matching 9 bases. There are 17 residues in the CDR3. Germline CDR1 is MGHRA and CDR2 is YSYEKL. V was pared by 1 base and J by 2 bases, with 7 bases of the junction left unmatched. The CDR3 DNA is TGCGCCAGCAGCCAAGCTCACCCTAGCGGGGACACAGATACGCAGTATTTT. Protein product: CASSQAHPSGDTDTQYF.

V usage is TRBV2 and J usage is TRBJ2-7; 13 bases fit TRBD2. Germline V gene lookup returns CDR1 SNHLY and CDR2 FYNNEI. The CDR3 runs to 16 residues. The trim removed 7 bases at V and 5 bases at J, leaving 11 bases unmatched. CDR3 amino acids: CASTQTSGRAENEQYF. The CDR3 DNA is TGTGCCAGCACTCAAACTAGCGGGAGGGCCGAGAACGAGCAGTACTTC.

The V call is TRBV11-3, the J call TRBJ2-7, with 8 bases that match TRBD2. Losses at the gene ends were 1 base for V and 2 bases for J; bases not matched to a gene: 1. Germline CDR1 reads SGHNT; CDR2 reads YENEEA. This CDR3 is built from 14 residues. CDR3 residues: CASSLGGRPYEQYF. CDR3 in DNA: TGTGCCAGCAGCTTAGGCGGGAGGCCCTACGAGCAGTACTTC.

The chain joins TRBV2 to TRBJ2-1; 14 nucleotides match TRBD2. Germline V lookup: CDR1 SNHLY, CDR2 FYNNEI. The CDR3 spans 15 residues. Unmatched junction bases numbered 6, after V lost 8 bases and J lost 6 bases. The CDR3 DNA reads TGTGCCAGCCTTGGGACTAGCGGGAGAGGCAATGAGCAGTTCTTC. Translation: CASLGTSGRGNEQFF.

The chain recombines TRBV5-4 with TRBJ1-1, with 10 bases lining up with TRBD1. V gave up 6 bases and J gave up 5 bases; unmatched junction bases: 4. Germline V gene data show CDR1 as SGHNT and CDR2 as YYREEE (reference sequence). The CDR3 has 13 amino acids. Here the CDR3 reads CASNDRGLTEAFF. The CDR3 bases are TGTGCCAGCAACGACAGGGGGCTTACTGAAGCTTTCTTT.

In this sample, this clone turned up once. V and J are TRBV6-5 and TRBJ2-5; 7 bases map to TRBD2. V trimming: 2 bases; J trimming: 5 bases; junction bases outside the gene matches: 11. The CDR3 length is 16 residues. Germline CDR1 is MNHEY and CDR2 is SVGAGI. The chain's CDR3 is CASSYGGEGLFETQYF. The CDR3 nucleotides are TGTGCCAGCAGTTACGGGGGGGAGGGCCTTTTTGAGACCCAGTACTTC.

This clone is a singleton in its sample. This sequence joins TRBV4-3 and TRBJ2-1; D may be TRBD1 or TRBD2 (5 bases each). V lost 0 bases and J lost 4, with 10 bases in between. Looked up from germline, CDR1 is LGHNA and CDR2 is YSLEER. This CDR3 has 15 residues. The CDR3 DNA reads TGCGCCAGCAGCCAAGATATCGGGACGTACAATGAGCAGTTCTTC. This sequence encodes CASSQDIGTYNEQFF.

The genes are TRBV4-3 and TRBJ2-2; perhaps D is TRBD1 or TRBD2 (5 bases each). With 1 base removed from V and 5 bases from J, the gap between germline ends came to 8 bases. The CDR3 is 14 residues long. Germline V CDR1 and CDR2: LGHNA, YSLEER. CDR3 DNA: TGCGCCAGCAGCCAAGGGGGACCTACCGGGGAGCTGTTTTTT. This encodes CASSQGGPTGELFF.

CDR3 coding DNA: TGCACCAGCAGCCGGGGATCTAATTTGGGAAATCAGCCCCAGCATTTT. Its translation: CTSSRGSNLGNQPQHF. The J gene is TRBJ1-5, the V gene TRBV1. TRBV1 is described as a pseudogene. There are 16 residues in the CDR3.

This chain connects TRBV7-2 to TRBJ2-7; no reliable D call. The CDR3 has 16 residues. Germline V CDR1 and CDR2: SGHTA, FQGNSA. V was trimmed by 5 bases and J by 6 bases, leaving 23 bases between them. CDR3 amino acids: CASSPLPMDALGEQYF. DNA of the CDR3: TGTGCCAGCAGCCCTCTACCGATGGACGCTCTGGGCGAGCAGTACTTC.

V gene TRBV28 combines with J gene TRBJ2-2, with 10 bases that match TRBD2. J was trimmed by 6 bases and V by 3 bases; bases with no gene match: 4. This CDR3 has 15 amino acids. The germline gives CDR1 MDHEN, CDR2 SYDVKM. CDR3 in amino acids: CASSFLAGEPGELFF. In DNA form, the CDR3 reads TGTGCCAGCAGTTTCCTAGCGGGAGAGCCCGGGGAGCTGTTTTTT.

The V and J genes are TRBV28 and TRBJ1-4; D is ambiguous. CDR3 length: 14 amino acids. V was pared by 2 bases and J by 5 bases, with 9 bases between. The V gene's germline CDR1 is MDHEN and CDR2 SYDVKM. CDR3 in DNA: TGTGCCAGCAGTTTAAGCGAGCTAAATGAAAAACTGTTTTTT. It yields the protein CASSLSELNEKLFF.

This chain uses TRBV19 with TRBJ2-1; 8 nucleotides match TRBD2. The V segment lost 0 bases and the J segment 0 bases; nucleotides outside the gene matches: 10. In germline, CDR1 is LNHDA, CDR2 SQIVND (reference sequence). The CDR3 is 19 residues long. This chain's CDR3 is CASSIDSRAGGPSYNEQFF. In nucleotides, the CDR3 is TGTGCCAGTAGTATAGATAGCCGGGCGGGGGGCCCCTCCTACAATGAGCAGTTCTTC. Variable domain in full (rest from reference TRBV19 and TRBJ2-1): DGGITQSPKYLFRKEGQNVTLSCEQNLNHDAMYWYRQDPGQGLRLIYYSQIVNDFQKGDIAEGYSVSREKKESFPLTVTSAQKNPTAFYLCASSIDSRAGGPSYNEQFFGPGTRLTVL.

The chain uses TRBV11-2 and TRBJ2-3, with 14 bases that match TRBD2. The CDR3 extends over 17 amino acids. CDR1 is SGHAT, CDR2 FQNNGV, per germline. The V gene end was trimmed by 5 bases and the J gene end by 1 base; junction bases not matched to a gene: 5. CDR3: CASSPGLAGVGTDTQYF. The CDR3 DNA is TGTGCCAGCAGCCCGGGACTAGCGGGAGTCGGCACAGATACGCAGTATTTT.

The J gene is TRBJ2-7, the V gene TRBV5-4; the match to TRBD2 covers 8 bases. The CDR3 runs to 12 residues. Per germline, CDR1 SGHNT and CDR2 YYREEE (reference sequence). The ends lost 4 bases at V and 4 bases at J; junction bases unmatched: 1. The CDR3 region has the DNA TGTGCCAGCAGCCCGGGAGGGTACGAGCAGTACTTC. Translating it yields CASSPGGYEQYF.

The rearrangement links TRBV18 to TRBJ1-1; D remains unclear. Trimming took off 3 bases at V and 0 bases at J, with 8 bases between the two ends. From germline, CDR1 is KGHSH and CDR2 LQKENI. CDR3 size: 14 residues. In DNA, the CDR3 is TGTGCCAGCTCACCGGAGGGTTTGAACACTGAAGCTTTCTTT. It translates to CASSPEGLNTEAFF.

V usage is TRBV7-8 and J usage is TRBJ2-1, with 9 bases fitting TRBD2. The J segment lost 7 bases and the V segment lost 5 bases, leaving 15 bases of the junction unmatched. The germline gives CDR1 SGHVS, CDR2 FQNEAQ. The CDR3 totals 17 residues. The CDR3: CASSPYELAGIRNEQFF. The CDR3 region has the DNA TGTGCCAGCAGCCCATACGAGCTAGCGGGGATTAGGAATGAGCAGTTCTTC.

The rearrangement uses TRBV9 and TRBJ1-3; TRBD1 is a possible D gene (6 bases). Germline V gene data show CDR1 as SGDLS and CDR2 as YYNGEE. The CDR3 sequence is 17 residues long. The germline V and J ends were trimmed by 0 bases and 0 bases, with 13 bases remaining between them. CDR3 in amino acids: CASSVGYREYSGNTIYF. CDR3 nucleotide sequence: TGTGCCAGCAGCGTAGGTTACAGGGAGTACTCTGGAAACACCATATATTTT. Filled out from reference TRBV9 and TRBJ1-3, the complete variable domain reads DSGVTQTPKHLITATGQRVTLRCSPRSGDLSVYWYQQSLDQGLQFLIQYYNGEERAKGNILERFSAQQFPDLHSELNLSSLELGDSALYFCASSVGYREYSGNTIYFGEGSWLTVV.

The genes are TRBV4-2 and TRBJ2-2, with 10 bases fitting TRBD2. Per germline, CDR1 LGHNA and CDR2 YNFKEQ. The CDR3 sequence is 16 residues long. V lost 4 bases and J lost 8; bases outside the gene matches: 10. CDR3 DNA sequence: TGTGCCAGCAGCCTTCGGACTAGCGGACCTACAGGGGAGCTGTTTTTT. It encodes CASSLRTSGPTGELFF.

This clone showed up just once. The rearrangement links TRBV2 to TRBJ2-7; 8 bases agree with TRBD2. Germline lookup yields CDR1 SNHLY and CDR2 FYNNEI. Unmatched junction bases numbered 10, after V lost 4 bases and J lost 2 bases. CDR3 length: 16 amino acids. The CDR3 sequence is CASSAFWSSGTYEQYF. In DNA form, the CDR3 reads TGTGCCAGCAGTGCCTTTTGGAGTAGCGGGACCTACGAGCAGTACTTC.

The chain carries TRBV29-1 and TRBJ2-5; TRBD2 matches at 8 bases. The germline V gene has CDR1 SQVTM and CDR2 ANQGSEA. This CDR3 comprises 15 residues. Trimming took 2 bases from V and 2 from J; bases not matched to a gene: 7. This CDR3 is CSVERAGVGQETQYF. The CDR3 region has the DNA TGCAGCGTTGAACGAGCGGGAGTTGGTCAAGAGACCCAGTACTTC.

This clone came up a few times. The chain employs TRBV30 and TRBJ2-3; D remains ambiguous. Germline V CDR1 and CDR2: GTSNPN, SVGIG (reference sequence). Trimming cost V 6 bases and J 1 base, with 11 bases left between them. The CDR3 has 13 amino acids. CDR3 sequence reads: CACDVMGTDTQYF. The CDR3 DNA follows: TGTGCCTGCGACGTCATGGGCACAGATACGCAGTATTTT. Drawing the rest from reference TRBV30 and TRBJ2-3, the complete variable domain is SQTIHQWPATLVQPVGSPLSLECTVEGTSNPNLYWYRQAAGRGLQLLFYSVGIGQISSEVPQNLSASRPQDRQFILSSKKLLLSDSGFYLCACDVMGTDTQYFGPGTRLTVL.

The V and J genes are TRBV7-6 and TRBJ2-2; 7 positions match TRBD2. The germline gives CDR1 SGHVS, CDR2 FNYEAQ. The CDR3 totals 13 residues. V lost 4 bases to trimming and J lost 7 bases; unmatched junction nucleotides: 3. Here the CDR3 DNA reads TGTGCCAGCAGCTCTGCGGGAGTCGGGGAGCTGTTTTTT. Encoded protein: CASSSAGVGELFF.

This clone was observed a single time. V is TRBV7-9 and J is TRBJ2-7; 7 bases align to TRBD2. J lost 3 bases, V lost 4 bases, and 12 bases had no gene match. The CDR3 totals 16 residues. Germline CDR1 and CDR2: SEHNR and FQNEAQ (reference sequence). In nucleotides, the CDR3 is TGTGCCAGCAGCTGGGGGATAGCGGGTCCAATCTACGAGCAGTACTTC. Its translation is CASSWGIAGPIYEQYF.

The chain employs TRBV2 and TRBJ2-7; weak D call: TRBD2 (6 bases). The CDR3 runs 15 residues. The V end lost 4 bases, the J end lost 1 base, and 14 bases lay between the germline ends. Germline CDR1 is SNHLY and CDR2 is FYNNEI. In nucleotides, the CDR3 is TGTGCCAGCAGTGCGAAAGGACTACTATCCTACGAGCAGTACTTC. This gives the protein CASSAKGLLSYEQYF.

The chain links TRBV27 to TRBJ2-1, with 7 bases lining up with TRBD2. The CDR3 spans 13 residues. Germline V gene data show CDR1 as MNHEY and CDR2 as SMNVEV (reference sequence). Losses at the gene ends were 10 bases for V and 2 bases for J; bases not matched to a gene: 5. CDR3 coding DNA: TGTGCCATCCGAGGACTAGCCTACAATGAGCAGTTCTTC. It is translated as CAIRGLAYNEQFF.

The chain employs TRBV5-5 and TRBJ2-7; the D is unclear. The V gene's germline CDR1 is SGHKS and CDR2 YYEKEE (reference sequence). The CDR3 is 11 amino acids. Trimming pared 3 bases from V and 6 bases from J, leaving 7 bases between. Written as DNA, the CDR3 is TGTGCCAGCAGCTATGCCGCCGAGCAGTACTTC. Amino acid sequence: CASSYAAEQYF.